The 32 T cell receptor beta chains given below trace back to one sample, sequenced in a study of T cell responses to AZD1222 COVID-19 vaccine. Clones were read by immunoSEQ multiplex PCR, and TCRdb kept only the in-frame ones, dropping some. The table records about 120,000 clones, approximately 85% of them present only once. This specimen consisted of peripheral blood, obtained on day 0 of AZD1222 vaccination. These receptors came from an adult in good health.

This chain's CDR3 is CASSSAGGRLTEAFF. CDR3 in DNA: TGTGCCAGCAGCTCCGCGGGGGGGCGTCTCACTGAAGCTTTCTTT. This chain uses TRBV7-2 with TRBJ1-1, with D possibly TRBD1 on 6 matching bases. V was pared by 4 bases and J by 4 bases, with 16 bases between. The CDR3 runs to 15 residues. Germline CDR1 and CDR2: SGHTA and FQGNSA. Filled out from reference TRBV7-2 and TRBJ1-1, the complete variable domain reads GAGVSQSPSNKVTEKGKDVELRCDPISGHTALYWYRQSLGQGLEFLIYFQGNSAPDKSGLPSDRFSAERTGGSVSTLTIQRTQQEDSAVYLCASSSAGGRLTEAFFGQGTRLTVV.

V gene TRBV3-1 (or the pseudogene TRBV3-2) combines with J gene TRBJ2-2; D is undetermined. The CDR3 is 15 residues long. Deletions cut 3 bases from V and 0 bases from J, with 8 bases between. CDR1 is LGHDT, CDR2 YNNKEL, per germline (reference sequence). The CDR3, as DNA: TGTGCCAGCAGCCACCGACGGACGAACACCGGGGAGCTGTTTTTT. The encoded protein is CASSHRRTNTGELFF.

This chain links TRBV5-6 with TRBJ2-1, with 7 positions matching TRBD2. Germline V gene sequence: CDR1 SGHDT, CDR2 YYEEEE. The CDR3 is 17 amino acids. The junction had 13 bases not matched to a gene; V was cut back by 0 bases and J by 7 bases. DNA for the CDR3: TGTGCCAGCAGCTTGGTGATACGGGGGAGGGATCAAAATGAGCAGTTCTTC. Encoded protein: CASSLVIRGRDQNEQFF.

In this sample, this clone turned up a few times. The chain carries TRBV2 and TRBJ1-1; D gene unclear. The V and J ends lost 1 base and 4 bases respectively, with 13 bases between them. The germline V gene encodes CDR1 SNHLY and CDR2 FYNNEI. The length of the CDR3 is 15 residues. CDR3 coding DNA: TGTGCCAGCAGTGAAGTCGGCCATCGGACCACTGAAGCTTTCTTT. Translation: CASSEVGHRTTEAFF.

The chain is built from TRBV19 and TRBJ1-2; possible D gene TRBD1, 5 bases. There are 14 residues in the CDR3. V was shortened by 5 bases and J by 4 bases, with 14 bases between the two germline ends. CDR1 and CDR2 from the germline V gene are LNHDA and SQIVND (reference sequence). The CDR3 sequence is CASSSYGGTYGYTF. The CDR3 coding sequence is TGTGCCAGTAGTTCATACGGGGGGACCTATGGCTACACCTTC.

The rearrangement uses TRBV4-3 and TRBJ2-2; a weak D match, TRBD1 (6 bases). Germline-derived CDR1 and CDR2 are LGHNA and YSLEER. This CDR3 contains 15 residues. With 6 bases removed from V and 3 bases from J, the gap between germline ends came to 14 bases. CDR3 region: CASRASTGHTGELFF. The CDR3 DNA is TGCGCCAGCAGAGCCTCAACAGGGCACACCGGGGAGCTGTTTTTT.

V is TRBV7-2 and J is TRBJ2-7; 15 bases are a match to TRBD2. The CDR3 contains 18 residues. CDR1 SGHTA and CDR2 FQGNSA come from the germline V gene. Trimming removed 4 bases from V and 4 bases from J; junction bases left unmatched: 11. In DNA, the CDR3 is TGTGCCAGCAGCTCCGCTAGGACTAGCGGGGGGGCGGGTTACGAGCAGTACTTC. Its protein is CASSSARTSGGAGYEQYF.

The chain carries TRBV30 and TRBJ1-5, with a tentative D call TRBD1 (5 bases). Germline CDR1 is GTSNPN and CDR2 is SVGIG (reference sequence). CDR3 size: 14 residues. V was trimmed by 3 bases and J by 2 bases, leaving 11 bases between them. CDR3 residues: CAWRDIGGNQPQHF. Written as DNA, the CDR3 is TGTGCCTGGAGGGACATCGGGGGCAATCAGCCCCAGCATTTT. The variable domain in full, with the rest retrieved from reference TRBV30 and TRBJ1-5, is SQTIHQWPATLVQPVGSPLSLECTVEGTSNPNLYWYRQAAGRGLQLLFYSVGIGQISSEVPQNLSASRPQDRQFILSSKKLLLSDSGFYLCAWRDIGGNQPQHFGDGTRLSIL.

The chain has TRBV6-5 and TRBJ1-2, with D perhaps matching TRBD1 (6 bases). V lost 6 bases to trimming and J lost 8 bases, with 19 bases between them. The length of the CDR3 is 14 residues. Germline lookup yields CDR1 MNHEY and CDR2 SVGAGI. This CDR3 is CASRVLQGRSGYTF. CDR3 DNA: TGTGCCAGCAGAGTTTTACAGGGTCGTAGCGGCTACACCTTC.

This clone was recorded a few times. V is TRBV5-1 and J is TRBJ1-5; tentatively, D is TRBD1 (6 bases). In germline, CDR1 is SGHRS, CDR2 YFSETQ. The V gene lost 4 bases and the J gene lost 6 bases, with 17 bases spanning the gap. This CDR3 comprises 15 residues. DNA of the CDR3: TGCGCCAGCAGCCCTACTGACCCCAGGGGTCAGCCCCAGCATTTT. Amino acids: CASSPTDPRGQPQHF.

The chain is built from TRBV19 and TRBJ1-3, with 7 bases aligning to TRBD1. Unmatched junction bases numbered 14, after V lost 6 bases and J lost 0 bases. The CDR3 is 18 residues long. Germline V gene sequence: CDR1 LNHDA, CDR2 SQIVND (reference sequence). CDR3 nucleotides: TGTGCCAGTAGCCGGTACGGGACAGAAACCTTCTCTGGAAACACCATATATTTT. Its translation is CASSRYGTETFSGNTIYF.

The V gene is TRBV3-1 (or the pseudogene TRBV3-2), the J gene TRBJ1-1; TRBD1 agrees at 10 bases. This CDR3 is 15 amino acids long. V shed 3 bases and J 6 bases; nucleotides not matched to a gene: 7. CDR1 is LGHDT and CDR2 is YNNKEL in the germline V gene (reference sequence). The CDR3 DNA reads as TGTGCCAGCAGCCATAGACAGGGGGCGCAGCCTGAAGCTTTCTTT. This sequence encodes CASSHRQGAQPEAFF.

This CDR3 reads CASSSKQGIRQPQHF. CDR3 bases: TGTGCCAGCAGTTCTAAACAGGGGATCCGGCAGCCCCAGCATTTT. This chain uses TRBV27 with TRBJ1-5; 7 positions agree with TRBD1. Trimming at V came to 4 bases and at J to 7 bases, leaving 10 bases not matched to a gene. CDR1 is MNHEY and CDR2 is SMNVEV in the germline V gene (reference sequence). The CDR3 loop spans 15 amino acids.

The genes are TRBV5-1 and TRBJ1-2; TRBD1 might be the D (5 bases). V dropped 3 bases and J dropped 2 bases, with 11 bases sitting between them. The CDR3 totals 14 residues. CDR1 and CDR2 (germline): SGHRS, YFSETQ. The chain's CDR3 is CASSSQGENYGYTF. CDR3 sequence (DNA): TGCGCCAGCAGCTCTCAGGGAGAGAACTATGGCTACACCTTC.

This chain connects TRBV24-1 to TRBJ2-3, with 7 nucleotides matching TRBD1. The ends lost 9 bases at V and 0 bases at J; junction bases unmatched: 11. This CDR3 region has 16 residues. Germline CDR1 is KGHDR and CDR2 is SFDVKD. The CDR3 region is CATEDRKISSTDTQYF. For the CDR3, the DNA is TGTGCCACCGAGGACAGGAAGATATCGAGCACAGATACGCAGTATTTT.

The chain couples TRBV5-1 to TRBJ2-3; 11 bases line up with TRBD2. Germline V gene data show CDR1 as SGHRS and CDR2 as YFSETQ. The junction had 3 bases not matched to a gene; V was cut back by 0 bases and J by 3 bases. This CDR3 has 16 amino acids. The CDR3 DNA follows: TGCGCCAGCAGCTTGGCCCCTAGCGGGGGGACAGATACGCAGTATTTT. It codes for CASSLAPSGGTDTQYF.

The CDR3 DNA reads as TGCAGCGTTGAAGATCCAGGGACAGCAAAATATTTT. Translating it yields CSVEDPGTAKYF. The rearrangement links TRBV29-1 to TRBJ2-3; 7 nucleotides align to TRBD1. CDR1 and CDR2 (germline): SQVTM, ANQGSEA. The CDR3 totals 12 residues. V was clipped by 0 bases and J by 15 bases; unmatched bases: 9.

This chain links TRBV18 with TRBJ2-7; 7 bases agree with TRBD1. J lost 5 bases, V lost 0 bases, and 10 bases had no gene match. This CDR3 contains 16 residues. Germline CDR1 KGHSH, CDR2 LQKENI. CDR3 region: CASSPPNRRTGDEQYF. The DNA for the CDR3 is TGTGCCAGCTCACCACCGAATCGTAGGACAGGCGACGAGCAGTACTTC.

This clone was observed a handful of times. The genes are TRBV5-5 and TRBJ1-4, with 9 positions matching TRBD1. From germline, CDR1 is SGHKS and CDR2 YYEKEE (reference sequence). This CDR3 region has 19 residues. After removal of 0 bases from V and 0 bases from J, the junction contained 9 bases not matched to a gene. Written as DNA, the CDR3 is TGTGCCAGCAGCTTGGCCGGGACAGGGATGCGGGCAACTAATGAAAAACTGTTTTTT. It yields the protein CASSLAGTGMRATNEKLFF.

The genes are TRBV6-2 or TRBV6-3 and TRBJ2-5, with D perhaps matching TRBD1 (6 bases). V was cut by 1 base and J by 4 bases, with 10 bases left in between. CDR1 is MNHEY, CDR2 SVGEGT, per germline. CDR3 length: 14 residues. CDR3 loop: CASSYWTASETQYF. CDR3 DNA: TGTGCCAGCAGTTACTGGACAGCTTCAGAGACCCAGTACTTC.

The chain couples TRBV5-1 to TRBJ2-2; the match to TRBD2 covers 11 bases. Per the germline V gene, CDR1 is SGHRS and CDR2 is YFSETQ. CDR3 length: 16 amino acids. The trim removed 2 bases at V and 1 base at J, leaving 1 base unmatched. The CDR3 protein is CASSFLAGGNTGELFF. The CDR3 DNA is TGCGCCAGCAGCTTCCTAGCGGGAGGGAACACCGGGGAGCTGTTTTTT.

The CDR3 region is CASSPSGLGGHYGYTF. CDR3 in DNA: TGTGCCAGCAGTCCATCGGGACTCGGGGGCCACTATGGCTACACCTTC. The chain uses TRBV28 and TRBJ1-2, with D perhaps TRBD1 (6 bases). The CDR3 sequence is 16 residues long. Per the germline V gene, CDR1 is MDHEN and CDR2 is SYDVKM. Trimming took off 5 bases at V and 3 bases at J, with 19 bases between the two ends.

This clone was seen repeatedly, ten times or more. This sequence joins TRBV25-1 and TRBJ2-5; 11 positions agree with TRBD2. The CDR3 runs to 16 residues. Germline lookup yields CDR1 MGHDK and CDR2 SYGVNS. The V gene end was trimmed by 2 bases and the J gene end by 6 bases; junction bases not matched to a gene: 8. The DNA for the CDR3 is TGTGCCAGCAGTGAAACCGGGACTAGCGGTCGCAAGACCCAGTACTTC. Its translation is CASSETGTSGRKTQYF.

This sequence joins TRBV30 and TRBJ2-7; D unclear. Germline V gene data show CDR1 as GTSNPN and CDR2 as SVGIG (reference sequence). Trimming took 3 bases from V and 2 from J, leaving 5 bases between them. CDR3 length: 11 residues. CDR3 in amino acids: CAWRDPYEQYF. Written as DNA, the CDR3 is TGTGCCTGGAGGGACCCCTACGAGCAGTACTTC.

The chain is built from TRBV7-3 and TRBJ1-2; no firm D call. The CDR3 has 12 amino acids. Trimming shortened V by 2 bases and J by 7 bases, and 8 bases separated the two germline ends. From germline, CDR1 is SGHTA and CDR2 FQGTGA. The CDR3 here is CASSLGSGGYTF. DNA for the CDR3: TGTGCCAGCAGCTTAGGATCGGGTGGCTACACCTTC.

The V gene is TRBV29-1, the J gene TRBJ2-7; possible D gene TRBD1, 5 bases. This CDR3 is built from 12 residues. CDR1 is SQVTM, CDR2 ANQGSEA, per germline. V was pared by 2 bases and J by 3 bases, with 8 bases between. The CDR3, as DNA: TGCAGCGTTGAAAGGGGCGGCTACGAGCAGTACTTC. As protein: CSVERGGYEQYF.

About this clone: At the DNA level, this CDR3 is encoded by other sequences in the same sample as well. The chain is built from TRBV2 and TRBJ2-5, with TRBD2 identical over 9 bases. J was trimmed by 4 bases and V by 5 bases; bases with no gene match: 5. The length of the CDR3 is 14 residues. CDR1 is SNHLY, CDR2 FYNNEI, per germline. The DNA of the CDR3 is TGTGCCAGCAGTTTTTTGCGGGGGGGAGAGACCCAGTACTTC. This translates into CASSFLRGGETQYF.

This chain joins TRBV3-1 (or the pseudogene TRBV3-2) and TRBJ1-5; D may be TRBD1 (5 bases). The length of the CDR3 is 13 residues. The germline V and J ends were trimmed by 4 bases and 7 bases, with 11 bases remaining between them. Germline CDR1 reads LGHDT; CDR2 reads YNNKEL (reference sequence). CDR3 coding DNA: TGTGCCAGCAGCCTGGGGGAGCGACAGCCCCAGCATTTT. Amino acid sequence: CASSLGERQPQHF.

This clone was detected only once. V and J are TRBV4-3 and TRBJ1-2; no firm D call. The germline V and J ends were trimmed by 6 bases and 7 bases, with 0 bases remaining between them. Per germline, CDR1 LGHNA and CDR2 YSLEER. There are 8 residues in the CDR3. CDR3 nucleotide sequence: TGCGCCAGCAGTGGCTACACCTTC. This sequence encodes CASSGYTF.

This CDR3 is CATSDWEGGPDTQYF. In DNA, the CDR3 is TGTGCCACCAGTGATTGGGAGGGGGGGCCAGATACGCAGTATTTT. V and J are TRBV24-1 and TRBJ2-3, with D perhaps TRBD2 (7 bases). This CDR3 has 15 residues. Germline loops: CDR1 KGHDR, CDR2 SFDVKD. V lost 2 bases, J lost 4 bases, and 12 bases lay in between.

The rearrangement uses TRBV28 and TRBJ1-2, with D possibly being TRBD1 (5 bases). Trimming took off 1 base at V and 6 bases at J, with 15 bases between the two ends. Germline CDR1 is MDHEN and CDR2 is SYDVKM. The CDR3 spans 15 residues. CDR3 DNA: TGTGCCAGCAGTTTATTTGGGGTCAGGGTCCATGGCTACACCTTC. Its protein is CASSLFGVRVHGYTF.

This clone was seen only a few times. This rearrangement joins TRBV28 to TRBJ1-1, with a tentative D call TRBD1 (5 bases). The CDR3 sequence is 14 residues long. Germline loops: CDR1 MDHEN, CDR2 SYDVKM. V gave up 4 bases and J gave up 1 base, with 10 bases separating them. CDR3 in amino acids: CASSWDGGNTEAFF. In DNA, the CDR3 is TGTGCCAGCAGTTGGGACGGTGGGAACACTGAAGCTTTCTTT.